Described below is a single T cell receptor beta chain sequence and its context. The data originate from a study of blood T cell repertoires in COVID-19. On the study more broadly: Acute and convalescent COVID-19 specimens originated in the United States, Italy and Spain. In each case, the material was cDNA or gDNA derived from T cells, B-cell-depleted T cells, or PBMCs.

In the source study's methods: Amplification of reference gene primers was used by the study to estimate nucleated cell counts. The table came from immunoSEQ multiplex PCR; TCRdb's copy has only in-frame clones and leaves some out. For V, J and clone size, that table is used; D and trimming come from the DNA. The table records roughly 200,000 clones, 88% of them present only once. Germline-derived CDR1 and CDR2 are SGHRS and YFSETQ. The CDR3 is 17 residues long. Trimming at V came to 0 bases and at J to 0 bases, leaving 5 bases not matched to a gene. The sequence came from a man in his sixties or seventies with acute or convalescent COVID-19. The chain has TRBV5-1 and TRBJ1-5, with 8 bases that match TRBD1. The sequenced sample consisted of peripheral blood. CDR3 nucleotides: TGCGCCAGCAGCTTGGGGCCACAGGGGGGTAGCAATCAGCCCCAGCATTTT. Translating gives CASSLGPQGGSNQPQHF.